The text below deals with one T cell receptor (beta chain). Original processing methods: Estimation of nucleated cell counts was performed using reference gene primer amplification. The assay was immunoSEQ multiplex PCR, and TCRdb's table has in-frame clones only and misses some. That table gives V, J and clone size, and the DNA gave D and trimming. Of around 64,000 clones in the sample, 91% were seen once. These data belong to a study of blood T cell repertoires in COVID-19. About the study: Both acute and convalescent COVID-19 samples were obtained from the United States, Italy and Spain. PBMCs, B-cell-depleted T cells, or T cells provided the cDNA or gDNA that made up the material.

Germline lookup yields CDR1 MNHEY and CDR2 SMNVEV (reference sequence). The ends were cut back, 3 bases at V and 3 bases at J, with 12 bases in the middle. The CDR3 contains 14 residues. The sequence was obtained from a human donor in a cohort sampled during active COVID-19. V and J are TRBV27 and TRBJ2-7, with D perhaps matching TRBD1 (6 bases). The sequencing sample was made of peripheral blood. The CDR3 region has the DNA TGTGCCAGCAGTTTGGGGGCAGCCCGCTACGAGCAGTACTTC. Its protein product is CASSLGAARYEQYF.